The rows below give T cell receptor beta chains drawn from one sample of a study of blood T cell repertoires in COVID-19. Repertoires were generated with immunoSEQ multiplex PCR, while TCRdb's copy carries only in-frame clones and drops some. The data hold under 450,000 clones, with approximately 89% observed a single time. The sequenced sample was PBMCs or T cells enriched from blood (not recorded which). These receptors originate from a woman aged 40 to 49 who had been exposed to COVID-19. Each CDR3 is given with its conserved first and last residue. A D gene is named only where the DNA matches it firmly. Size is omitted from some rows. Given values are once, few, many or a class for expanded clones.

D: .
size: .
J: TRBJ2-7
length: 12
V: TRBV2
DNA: TGTGCCAGCGATCGCAGGGGGGTCGAGCAGTACTTC
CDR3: CASDRRGVEQYF

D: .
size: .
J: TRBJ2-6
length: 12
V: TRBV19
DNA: TGTGCCAGTAGTCTGTTGGCCAACGTCCTGACTTTC
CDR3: CASSLLANVLTF

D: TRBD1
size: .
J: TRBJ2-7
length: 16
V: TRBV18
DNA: TGTGCCAGCTCACCGCAATCGACAGGGGGATTATACGAGCAGTACTTC
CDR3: CASSPQSTGGLYEQYF

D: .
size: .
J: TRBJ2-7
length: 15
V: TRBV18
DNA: TGTGCCAGCTCACCACCCGACAGAGGCGAGTACGAGCAGTACTTC
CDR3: CASSPPDRGEYEQYF

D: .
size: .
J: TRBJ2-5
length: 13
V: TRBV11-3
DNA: TGTGCCAGCAGCTCGAAACGGGGGGAGACCCAGTACTTC
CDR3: CASSSKRGETQYF

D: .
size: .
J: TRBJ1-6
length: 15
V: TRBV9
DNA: TGTGCCAGCAGCGAGGGGGGGCTTCGGAATTCACCCCTCCACTTT
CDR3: CASSEGGLRNSPLHF

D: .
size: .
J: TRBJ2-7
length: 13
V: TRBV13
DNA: TGTGCCAGCAGCGAACAGGGAGACTACGAGCAGTACTTC
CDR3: CASSEQGDYEQYF

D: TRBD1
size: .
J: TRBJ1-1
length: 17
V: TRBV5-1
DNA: TGCGCCAGCAGCTTGTTAACAGGGGGCGTCATGAACACTGAAGCTTTCTTT
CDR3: CASSLLTGGVMNTEAFF

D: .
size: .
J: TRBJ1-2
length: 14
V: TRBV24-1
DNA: TGTGCCACCAGTGACCTAGGTAGGGGGTATGGCTACACCTTC
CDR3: CATSDLGRGYGYTF

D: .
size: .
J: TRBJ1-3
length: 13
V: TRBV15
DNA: TGTGCCACCAAGCCGAGCTCTGGAAACACCATATATTTT
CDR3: CATKPSSGNTIYF

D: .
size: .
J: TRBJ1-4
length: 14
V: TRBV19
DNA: TGTGCCAGTAGTATACTGGCCGGGAATGAAAAACTGTTTTTT
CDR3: CASSILAGNEKLFF

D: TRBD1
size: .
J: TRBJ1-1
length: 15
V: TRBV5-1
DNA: TGCGCCAGCACCGTGACAGGGGGCAAGAACACTGAAGCTTTCTTT
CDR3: CASTVTGGKNTEAFF

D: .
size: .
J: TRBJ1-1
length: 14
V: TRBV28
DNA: TGTGCCAGCAGGGGGGGGAACATGAACACTGAAGCTTTCTTT
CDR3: CASRGGNMNTEAFF

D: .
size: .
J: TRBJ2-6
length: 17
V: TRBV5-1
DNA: TGCGCCAGCAGCTTGCCTGCAACAGGAGCTGGGGCCAACGTCCTGACTTTC
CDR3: CASSLPATGAGANVLTF

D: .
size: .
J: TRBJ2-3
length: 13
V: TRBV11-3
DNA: TGTGCCCTCCGGAGGGCACGCACAGATACGCAGTATTTT
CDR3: CALRRARTDTQYF

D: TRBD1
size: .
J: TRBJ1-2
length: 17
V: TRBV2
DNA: TGTGCCAGCAGTGGGCGGACAGGGCTCGCCGAGAACTATGGCTACACCTTC
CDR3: CASSGRTGLAENYGYTF

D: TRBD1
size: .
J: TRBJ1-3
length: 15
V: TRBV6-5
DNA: TGTGCCAGCAGCCCGGACAGGTACTCTGGAAACACCATATATTTT
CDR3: CASSPDRYSGNTIYF

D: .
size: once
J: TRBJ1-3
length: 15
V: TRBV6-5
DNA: TGTGCCAGCAGTTACTCGCAGGTTACTGGAAACACCATATATTTT
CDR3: CASSYSQVTGNTIYF

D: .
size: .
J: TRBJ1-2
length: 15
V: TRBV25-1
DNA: TGTGCCAGCAGAGCCGAGGGAGGCCCTAACTATGGCTACACCTTC
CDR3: CASRAEGGPNYGYTF

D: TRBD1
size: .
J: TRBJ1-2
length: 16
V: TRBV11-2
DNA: TGTGCCAGCAGCTTAGATCGGGACAGGGTTCGTAATGGCTACACCTTC
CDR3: CASSLDRDRVRNGYTF

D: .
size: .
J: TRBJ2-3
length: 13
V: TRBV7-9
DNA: TGTGCCAGCAGCCTCGCCCTAGGAGATACGCAGTATTTT
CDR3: CASSLALGDTQYF

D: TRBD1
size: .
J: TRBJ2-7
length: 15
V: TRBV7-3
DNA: TGTGCCAGCAGCCCTGGGACAGGGTCCTCCTACGAGCAGTACTTC
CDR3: CASSPGTGSSYEQYF

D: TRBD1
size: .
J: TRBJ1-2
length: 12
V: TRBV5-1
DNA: TGCGCCAGCAGATGGACAGGGGATGGCTACACCTTC
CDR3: CASRWTGDGYTF

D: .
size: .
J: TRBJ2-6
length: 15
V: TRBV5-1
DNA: TGCGCCAGCAGCTTGGCTAGCTCTGGGGCCAACGTCCTGACTTTC
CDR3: CASSLASSGANVLTF

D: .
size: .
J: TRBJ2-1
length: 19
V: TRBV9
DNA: TGTGCCAGCAGCGTAGCTACGGGGACTTACGTCAGCTCCTACAATGAGCAGTTCTTC
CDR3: CASSVATGTYVSSYNEQFF

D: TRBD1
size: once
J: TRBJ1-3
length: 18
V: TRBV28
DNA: TGTGCCAGCAGAAAGGGACAGGGAAACTCTAACTCTGGAAACACCATATATTTT
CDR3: CASRKGQGNSNSGNTIYF

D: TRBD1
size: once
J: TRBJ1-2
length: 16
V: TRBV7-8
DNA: TGTGCCAGCAGCCCACGATCGAAGGGGGCGGGGAGTGGCTACACCTTC
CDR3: CASSPRSKGAGSGYTF

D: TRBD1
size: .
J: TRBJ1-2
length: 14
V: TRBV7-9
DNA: TGTGCCAGCAGCTTAGACAGGGGAGGCTATGGCTACACCTTC
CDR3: CASSLDRGGYGYTF

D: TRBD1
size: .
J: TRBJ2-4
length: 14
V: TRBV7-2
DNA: TGTGCCAGCAGCTCTCGACAGGGTTTGAGCATTCAGTACTTC
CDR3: CASSSRQGLSIQYF

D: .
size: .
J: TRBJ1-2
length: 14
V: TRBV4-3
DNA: TGCGCCAGCAGCCAACAACACGGGGGGCTGGGCTACACCTTC
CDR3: CASSQQHGGLGYTF

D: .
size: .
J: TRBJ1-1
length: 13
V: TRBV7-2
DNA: TGTGCCAGCAGCTTGGTTTTTGAGACTGAAGCTTTCTTT
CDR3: CASSLVFETEAFF

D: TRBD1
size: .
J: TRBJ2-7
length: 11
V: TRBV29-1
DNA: TGCAGCGTTGAGTCGACAGGGTTTCAGTACTTC
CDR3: CSVESTGFQYF

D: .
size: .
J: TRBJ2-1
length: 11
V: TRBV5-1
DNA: TGCGCCAGCAGCTTTTCCAGTGAGCAGTTCTTC
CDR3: CASSFSSEQFF

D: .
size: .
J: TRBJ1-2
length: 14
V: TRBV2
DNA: TGTGCCAGCGCGACAGGCCCTATGAACTATGGCTACACCTTC
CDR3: CASATGPMNYGYTF

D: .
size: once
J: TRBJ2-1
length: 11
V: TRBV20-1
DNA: TGCAGTGCTACTTTGGGACTTCGTCAGTTCTTC
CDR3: CSATLGLRQFF

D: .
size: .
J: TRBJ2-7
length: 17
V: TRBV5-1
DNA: TGCGCCAGCAGCTTGGACGGCGTCGGAGCCTCGACCTACGAGCAGTACTTC
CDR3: CASSLDGVGASTYEQYF

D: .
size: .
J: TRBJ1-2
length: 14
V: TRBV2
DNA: TGTGCCAGCAGTGCCAATACGGGGTTTTATGGCTACACCTTC
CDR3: CASSANTGFYGYTF

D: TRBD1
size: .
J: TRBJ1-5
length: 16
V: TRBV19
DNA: TGTGCCAGTAGTATCGGGACAGGGGGTGGCAATCAGCCCCAGCATTTT
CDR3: CASSIGTGGGNQPQHF

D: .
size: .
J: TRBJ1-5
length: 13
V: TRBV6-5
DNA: TGTGCCAGCAGCAGGGACTTAAATCAGCCCCAGCATTTT
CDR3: CASSRDLNQPQHF

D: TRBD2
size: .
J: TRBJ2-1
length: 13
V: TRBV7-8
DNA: TGTGCCACAACTAGCGGGGGGGGAAATGAGCAGTTCTTC
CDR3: CATTSGGGNEQFF

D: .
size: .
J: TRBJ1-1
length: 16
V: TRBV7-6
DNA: TGTGCCAGCAGCATACGGGGGAGGGACATGAACACTGAAGCTTTCTTT
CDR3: CASSIRGRDMNTEAFF

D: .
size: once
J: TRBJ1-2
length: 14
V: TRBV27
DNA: TGTGCCAGCAGTCACTCGGGAACACAATATGGCTACACCTTC
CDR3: CASSHSGTQYGYTF

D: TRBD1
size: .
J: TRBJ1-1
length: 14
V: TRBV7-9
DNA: TGTGCCAGCAGCCCGACAGGGTTTAGCACTGAAGCTTTCTTT
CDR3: CASSPTGFSTEAFF

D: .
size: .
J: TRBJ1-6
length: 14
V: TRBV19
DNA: TGTGCCAGTAAGGGAGTGCGGTATAATTCACCCCTCCACTTT
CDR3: CASKGVRYNSPLHF

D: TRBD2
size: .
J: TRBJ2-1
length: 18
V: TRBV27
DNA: TGTGCCAGCATGCCGGGACTAGCGGGAGGGAGCTCCTACAATGAGCAGTTCTTC
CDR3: CASMPGLAGGSSYNEQFF

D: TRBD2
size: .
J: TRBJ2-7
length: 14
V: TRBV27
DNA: TGTGCCAGCAGTAAAGCGGGAGGGAAATACGAGCAGTACTTC
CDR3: CASSKAGGKYEQYF

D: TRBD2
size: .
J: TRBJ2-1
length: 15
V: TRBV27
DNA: TGTGCCAGCAGTTTAGCCGGACTAGCGGGGGGGCCGGTTTTCTTC
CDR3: CASSLAGLAGGPVFF

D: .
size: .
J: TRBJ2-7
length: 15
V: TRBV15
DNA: TGTGCCACCAGCAGAGTTCGGGGGACCCCCTACGAGCAGTACTTC
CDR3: CATSRVRGTPYEQYF

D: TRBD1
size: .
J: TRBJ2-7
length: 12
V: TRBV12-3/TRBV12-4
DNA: TGTGCCAGCAGCCTACGACAGGGACGGCAGTACTTC
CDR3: CASSLRQGRQYF

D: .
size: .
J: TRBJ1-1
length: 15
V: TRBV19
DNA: TGTGCCAGTAGTATTTCTCTGGGGGCGATCGCTGAAGCTTTCTTT
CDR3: CASSISLGAIAEAFF

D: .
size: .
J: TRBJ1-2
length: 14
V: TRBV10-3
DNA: TGTGCCATCAGTGAGCCGGAGGCCGGTGGAGGCTACACCTTC
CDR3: CAISEPEAGGGYTF

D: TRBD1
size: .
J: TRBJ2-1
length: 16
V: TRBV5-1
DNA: TGCGCCAGCAGCTTGCGGGCACAGGGGGGCTACAATGAGCAGTTCTTC
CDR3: CASSLRAQGGYNEQFF

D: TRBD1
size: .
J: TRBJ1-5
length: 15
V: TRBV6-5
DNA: TGTGCCAGCAGTTACTCCGGGACAGGCAATCAGCCCCAGCATTTT
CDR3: CASSYSGTGNQPQHF

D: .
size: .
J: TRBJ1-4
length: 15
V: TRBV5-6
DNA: TGTGCCAGCAGCTCGACGGTTCGACTAGCTGAAAAACTGTTTTTT
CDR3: CASSSTVRLAEKLFF

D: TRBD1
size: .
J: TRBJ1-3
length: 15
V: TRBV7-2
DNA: TGTGCCAGCAGCTTAGTAACAGGGGGTGGAAACACCATATATTTT
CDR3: CASSLVTGGGNTIYF

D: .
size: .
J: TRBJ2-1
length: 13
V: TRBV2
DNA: TGTGCCAGCAGCGGCCAGGTCAGGAATGAGCAGTTCTTC
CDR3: CASSGQVRNEQFF

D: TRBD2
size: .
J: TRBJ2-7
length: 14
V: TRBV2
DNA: TGTGCCAGCAGGCCGGGACTAGCGGACTACGAGCAGTACTTC
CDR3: CASRPGLADYEQYF

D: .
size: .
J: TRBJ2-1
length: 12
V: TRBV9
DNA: TGTGCCAGCAGCGTAAGGAGCAATGAGCAGTTCTTC
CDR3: CASSVRSNEQFF

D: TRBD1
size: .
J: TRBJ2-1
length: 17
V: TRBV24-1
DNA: TGTGCCACCAGTGATTTTAGGGACAGGGTATCGGGTGGTGAGCAGTTCTTC
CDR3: CATSDFRDRVSGGEQFF

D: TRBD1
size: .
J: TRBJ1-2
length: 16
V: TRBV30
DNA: TGTGCCTGGAGCCCCGTCGGACAGGCACCTAACTATGGCTACACCTTC
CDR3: CAWSPVGQAPNYGYTF